Each of the 23 T cell receptor beta chains below was sequenced from the same sample in a study of blood T cell repertoires in COVID-19. Here immunoSEQ multiplex PCR was the method, and the copy in TCRdb shows in-frame clones only, minus some. The data hold more than 110,000 clones, with roughly 84% observed a single time. The sample consisted of peripheral blood. The receptors shown here come from a human donor in a cohort sampled during active COVID-19.

Turning to this clone: In the same sample, other DNA sequences code for this CDR3. The chain couples TRBV5-5 to TRBJ1-5, with TRBD1 as a possible D gene (6 bases). Germline V gene data show CDR1 as SGHKS and CDR2 as YYEKEE (reference sequence). This CDR3 spans 14 amino acids. The ends were cut back, 4 bases at V and 3 bases at J, with 11 bases in the middle. The CDR3 DNA sequence: TGTGCCAGCAGCCTAGGACAGTTCAATCAGCCCCAGCATTTT. The encoded protein is CASSLGQFNQPQHF. Together with reference TRBV5-5 and TRBJ1-5, the CDR3 gives the full variable domain: DAGVTQSPTHLIKTRGQQVTLRCSPISGHKSVSWYQQVLGQGPQFIFQYYEKEERGRGNFPDRFSARQFPNYSSELNVNALLLGDSALYLCASSLGQFNQPQHFGDGTRLSIL.

The chain is built from TRBV7-9 and TRBJ1-1; D uncertain. CDR1 and CDR2 (germline): SEHNR, FQNEAQ (reference sequence). There are 14 residues in the CDR3. The V end was cut by 5 bases, the J end by 1 base, with 11 bases between. CDR3 coding DNA: TGTGCCAGCAGCGGCGACATCAAGAACACTGAAGCTTTCTTT. Translated, it gives CASSGDIKNTEAFF.

This chain uses TRBV19 with TRBJ2-1; D gene uncertain. The germline CDR1 and CDR2 sequences are LNHDA and SQIVND (reference sequence). The CDR3 has 13 amino acids. V dropped 6 bases and J dropped 6 bases, with 12 bases sitting between them. CDR3 nucleotides: TGTGCCAGTAGAGACACAGATCTCAATGAGCAGTTCTTC. This sequence encodes CASRDTDLNEQFF.

V and J are TRBV6-5 and TRBJ1-1; no clear D gene. This CDR3 region has 14 residues. Germline-derived CDR1 and CDR2 are MNHEY and SVGAGI. V lost 7 bases and J lost 0, with 12 bases in between. The chain's CDR3 is CASNIRRLNTEAFF. The CDR3 region has the DNA TGTGCCAGCAATATTCGGAGACTGAACACTGAAGCTTTCTTT.

This sequence joins TRBV6-5 and TRBJ1-4; 7 bases match TRBD1. CDR3 size: 15 residues. Unmatched junction bases numbered 6, after V lost 4 bases and J lost 4 bases. Germline-derived CDR1 and CDR2 are MNHEY and SVGAGI. As DNA, the CDR3 is TGTGCCAGCAGTTCCGGACAGGTCCGTAATGAAAAACTGTTTTTT. It translates to CASSSGQVRNEKLFF.

In its sample, this clone was seen once. The chain couples TRBV7-2 to TRBJ1-6, with D unclear. CDR1 SGHTA and CDR2 FQGNSA come from the germline V gene. The CDR3 spans 17 residues. Trimming stripped 1 base from V and 6 bases from J, with 16 bases between. Written as DNA, the CDR3 is TGTGCCAGCAGCTTAGTAGGAGCCTCAATAGGTAATTCACCCCTCCACTTT. This translates into CASSLVGASIGNSPLHF.

Here the CDR3 DNA reads TGTGCCAGTACAAGACAGGGGGGTAGTAGCAATCAGCCCCAGCATTTT. This encodes CASTRQGGSSNQPQHF. The chain recombines TRBV19 with TRBJ1-5, with 9 bases identical to TRBD1. The CDR3 spans 16 residues. Germline CDR1 reads LNHDA; CDR2 reads SQIVND (reference sequence). With V trimmed by 7 bases and J by 0 bases, 7 bases remained unmatched.

The chain is built from TRBV14 and TRBJ1-6; no clear D. In germline, CDR1 is SGHDN, CDR2 FVKESK. This CDR3 is built from 15 residues. With 0 bases removed from V and 8 bases from J, the gap between germline ends came to 11 bases. The CDR3 sequence: CASSQDRGYDSPLHF. The CDR3 DNA is TGTGCCAGCAGCCAAGATCGAGGGTACGATTCACCCCTCCACTTT.

The rearrangement links TRBV18 to TRBJ2-6; 9 positions agree with TRBD1. The J segment lost 4 bases and the V segment lost 2 bases, leaving 9 bases of the junction unmatched. This CDR3 is 18 amino acids long. Germline CDR1 reads KGHSH; CDR2 reads LQKENI. In DNA form, the CDR3 reads TGTGCCAGCTCACCAATTGGGGACAGGGCATCGGGGGCCAACGTCCTGACTTTC. It codes for CASSPIGDRASGANVLTF.

V usage is TRBV19 and J usage is TRBJ1-5, with a possible D match to TRBD1 (6 bases). Deletions cut 6 bases from V and 2 bases from J, with 11 bases between. In germline, CDR1 is LNHDA, CDR2 SQIVND (reference sequence). The CDR3 is 14 amino acids. CDR3 DNA sequence: TGTGCCAGTAGACAGGGAGAGGGCAATCAGCCCCAGCATTTT. Its protein product is CASRQGEGNQPQHF.

V usage is TRBV3-1 (or the pseudogene TRBV3-2) and J usage is TRBJ2-5, with unresolved D. Germline V CDR1 and CDR2: LGHDT, YNNKEL (reference sequence). The CDR3 covers 12 residues. The V end was cut by 4 bases, the J end by 7 bases, with 10 bases between. The CDR3 spells CASSPSLRTQYF. Written as DNA, the CDR3 is TGTGCCAGCAGCCCGTCCTTGAGGACCCAGTACTTC.

The chain is built from TRBV27 and TRBJ2-7; TRBD1 matches 9 bases. Per the germline V gene, CDR1 is MNHEY and CDR2 is SMNVEV (reference sequence). V gave up 5 bases and J gave up 12 bases; unmatched junction bases: 11. The CDR3 loop spans 13 amino acids. CDR3 nucleotide sequence: TGTGCCAGCAGTCCCGGGACAGGGTGGGAGTCGTACTTC. Its translation: CASSPGTGWESYF.

The chain uses TRBV7-9 and TRBJ1-2; perhaps TRBD1 as D (6 bases). Germline lookup yields CDR1 SEHNR and CDR2 FQNEAQ (reference sequence). The CDR3 is made up of 15 amino acids. Between the trimmed V and J ends, which lost 1 base and 7 bases, there was a span of 16 bases. CDR3 loop: CASSLGTAPEGGYTF. The CDR3, as DNA: TGTGCCAGCAGCTTAGGGACAGCCCCAGAGGGTGGCTACACCTTC.

The genes are TRBV5-1 and TRBJ1-5; weak D call: TRBD1 (6 bases). Germline CDR1 SGHRS, CDR2 YFSETQ. This CDR3 has 14 amino acids. V was cut by 3 bases and J by 4 bases, with 11 bases left in between. Here the CDR3 reads CASSSGTLNQPQHF. The DNA for the CDR3 is TGCGCCAGCAGCTCCGGGACACTTAATCAGCCCCAGCATTTT.

V is TRBV7-9 and J is TRBJ1-4; D call uncertain. This CDR3 spans 15 amino acids. With 0 bases removed from V and 0 bases from J, the gap between germline ends came to 5 bases. Germline lookup yields CDR1 SEHNR and CDR2 FQNEAQ (reference sequence). CDR3 in amino acids: CASSLALSTNEKLFF. The CDR3 DNA reads as TGTGCCAGCAGCTTAGCATTATCAACTAATGAAAAACTGTTTTTT.

The rearrangement uses TRBV11-2 and TRBJ2-7, with D maybe TRBD2 (5 bases). V was trimmed by 5 bases and J by 4 bases, leaving 12 bases between them. The CDR3 consists of 13 residues. Germline V gene lookup returns CDR1 SGHAT and CDR2 FQNNGV. The CDR3 DNA reads TGTGCCAGCAGCCTCGCGGAGGATTACGAGCAGTACTTC. This encodes CASSLAEDYEQYF.

The chain is built from TRBV28 and TRBJ2-7; no clear D gene. Germline CDR1 is MDHEN and CDR2 is SYDVKM. There are 17 residues in the CDR3. The V and J ends lost 3 bases and 2 bases respectively, with 20 bases between them. DNA for the CDR3: TGTGCCAGCAGTTTGCCCGGGTCGGCAGAATATACCTACGAGCAGTACTTC. Its translation is CASSLPGSAEYTYEQYF. Full variable domain (remainder filled in from reference TRBV28 and TRBJ2-7): DVKVTQSSRYLVKRTGEKVFLECVQDMDHENMFWYRQDPGLGLRLIYFSYDVKMKEKGDIPEGYSVSREKKERFSLILESASTNQTSMYLCASSLPGSAEYTYEQYFGPGTRLTVT.

Concerning this clone itself: Other nucleotide sequences in the sample specify the same CDR3. The chain links TRBV3-1 (or the pseudogene TRBV3-2) to TRBJ1-1; D is perhaps TRBD1 (5 bases). Germline CDR1 and CDR2: LGHDT and YNNKEL (reference sequence). CDR3 length: 13 residues. V lost 3 bases and J lost 6, with 11 bases in between. DNA of the CDR3: TGTGCCAGCAGCCAGGCAGGGAATCCTGAAGCTTTCTTT. Translating it yields CASSQAGNPEAFF.

This chain uses TRBV15 with TRBJ1-2; a possible D gene is TRBD1 (6 bases). Trimming shortened V by 3 bases and J by 3 bases, and 8 bases separated the two germline ends. Germline CDR1 is LNHNV and CDR2 is YYDKDF (reference sequence). The CDR3 loop spans 13 amino acids. The CDR3 region is CATSSGQYYGYTF. The CDR3 bases are TGTGCCACCAGCAGCGGACAGTACTATGGCTACACCTTC.

This clone turned up a few times. V usage is TRBV7-9 and J usage is TRBJ1-5, with D maybe TRBD1 (5 bases). V was shortened by 4 bases and J by 5 bases, with 12 bases between the two germline ends. The CDR3 covers 14 residues. Germline assignment: CDR1 SEHNR and CDR2 FQNEAQ (reference sequence). CDR3 protein: CASSSDTWDQPQHF. In DNA, the CDR3 is TGTGCCAGCAGCTCGGACACCTGGGATCAGCCCCAGCATTTT.

The chain has TRBV10-3 and TRBJ1-4; a possible D gene is TRBD1 (5 bases). Trimming took off 0 bases at V and 4 bases at J, with 6 bases between the two ends. CDR3 size: 14 residues. The germline V gene encodes CDR1 ENHRY and CDR2 SYGVKD. The CDR3 is CAISESGLNEKLFF. For the CDR3, the DNA is TGTGCCATCAGTGAGTCGGGACTTAATGAAAAACTGTTTTTT.

V gene TRBV5-1 combines with J gene TRBJ2-5, with D maybe TRBD1 (5 bases). V lost 1 base to trimming and J lost 5 bases, with 12 bases between them. This CDR3 has 14 amino acids. CDR1 is SGHRS, CDR2 YFSETQ, per germline. The CDR3 nucleotides read TGCGCCAGCAGCTTGTCCAGGGCCGGGGAGACCCAGTACTTC. It is translated as CASSLSRAGETQYF.

This chain links TRBV14 with TRBJ1-6; maybe TRBD1 (5 bases). The CDR3 sequence is 12 residues long. V lost 1 base to trimming and J lost 14 bases, with 9 bases between them. Germline loops: CDR1 SGHDN, CDR2 FVKESK. CDR3 sequence: CASSQVEGALHF. DNA for the CDR3: TGTGCCAGCAGCCAAGTTGAAGGGGCCCTCCACTTT.